Each of the 9 T cell receptor beta chains below was sequenced from the same sample in a study of T-cell memory formation after mild COVID-19. TCRdb recomputed calls from the 5' RACE reads with MiXCR, one row per CDR3 protein. The sample has approximately 350,000 distinct CDR3 sequences; around 15% are singletons. Sequenced: PBMCs or a T cell subset sorted from them (not recorded which). The receptors stem from a young man who had mild COVID-19 (a few samples of this study predate the infection). Cell type and time point are not known.

The rearrangement uses TRBV6-5 and TRBJ1-1, with D possibly matching TRBD1 (5 bases). Germline V gene data show CDR1 as MNHEY and CDR2 as SVGAGI. V was trimmed by 1 base and J by 0 bases, leaving 18 bases between them. The CDR3 spans 18 residues. The CDR3 spells CASSYWAKAGPMNTEAFF. In DNA form, the CDR3 reads TGTGCCAGCAGTTACTGGGCGAAGGCGGGGCCCATGAACACTGAAGCTTTCTTT.

This clonotype was observed many times. V usage is TRBV7-6 and J usage is TRBJ1-5; D not resolved. This CDR3 has 15 residues. V was trimmed by 1 base and J by 0 bases, leaving 7 bases between them. Germline V CDR1 and CDR2: SGHVS, FNYEAQ. CDR3 sequence (DNA): TGTGCCAGCAGCTTAGGGGGTAATAGCAATCAGCCCCAGCATTTT. As protein: CASSLGGNSNQPQHF.

This clonotype was seen a few times. The gene calls are TRBV12-3 or TRBV12-4 and TRBJ2-7; D uncertain. The CDR3 loop spans 16 amino acids. V was trimmed by 1 base and J by 1 base, leaving 14 bases between them. In DNA form, the CDR3 reads TGTGCCAGCAGTTTAGGCCGGCGGACGGAATCCTACGAGCAGTACTTC. Its translation: CASSLGRRTESYEQYF.

The chain uses TRBV5-1 and TRBJ2-3, with unresolved D. The CDR3 loop spans 14 amino acids. Trimming pared 0 bases from V and 2 bases from J, leaving 7 bases between. From germline, CDR1 is SGHRS and CDR2 YFSETQ. The CDR3 loop is CASSLGHITDTQYF. The CDR3 DNA is TGCGCCAGCAGCTTGGGACACATCACAGATACGCAGTATTTT.

The chain couples TRBV3-1 to TRBJ1-5; D is possibly TRBD1 (5 bases). The V gene lost 4 bases and the J gene lost 7 bases, with 17 bases spanning the gap. Germline CDR1 and CDR2: LGHDT and YNNKEL (reference sequence). This CDR3 is built from 15 residues. The CDR3 coding sequence is TGTGCCAGCAGCCCGAACCGCCGGGACCGACAGCCCCAGCATTTT. It translates to CASSPNRRDRQPQHF. Complete variable domain (other parts from reference TRBV3-1 and TRBJ1-5): DTAVSQTPKYLVTQMGNDKSIKCEQNLGHDTMYWYKQDSKKFLKIMFSYNNKELIINETVPNRFSPKSPDKAHLNLHINSLELGDSAVYFCASSPNRRDRQPQHFGDGTRLSIL.

This chain connects TRBV7-6 to TRBJ1-1; a possible D gene is TRBD1 (5 bases). This CDR3 comprises 14 residues. Trimming left V 4 bases short and J 0 bases short, with 9 bases between. Germline CDR1 SGHVS, CDR2 FNYEAQ. CDR3 amino acids: CASSSIRVNTEAFF. In DNA, the CDR3 is TGTGCCAGCAGCTCCATCAGGGTGAACACTGAAGCTTTCTTT.

V and J are TRBV12-3 or TRBV12-4 and TRBJ1-4; D is perhaps TRBD1 (6 bases). V lost 6 bases, J lost 0 bases, and 11 bases lay in between. The CDR3 is 15 amino acids. Here the CDR3 DNA reads TGTGCCAGCAGCTCTTACAGGGCAACTAATGAAAAACTGTTTTTT. Translation gives CASSSYRATNEKLFF.

This clonotype appeared a few times. This sequence joins TRBV10-2 and TRBJ1-1; D remains unclear. V lost 2 bases and J 3 bases, leaving 16 bases between the germline ends. The CDR3 has 16 residues. The germline CDR1 and CDR2 sequences are WSHSY and SAAADI. CDR3 loop: CASSEDLALRDTEAFF. CDR3 nucleotides: TGCGCCAGCAGTGAGGATTTGGCCCTCCGGGACACTGAAGCTTTCTTT.

V usage is TRBV24-1 and J usage is TRBJ2-4; D may be TRBD2 (6 bases). The CDR3 extends over 13 amino acids. The V end was cut by 4 bases, the J end by 8 bases, with 11 bases between. The germline gives CDR1 KGHDR, CDR2 SFDVKD. The CDR3 spells CATSDPGEDIQYF. In nucleotides, the CDR3 is TGTGCCACCAGTGACCCCGGGGAGGACATTCAGTACTTC.